This T cell receptor (beta chain) was recorded in a study of T cell responses to AZD1222 COVID-19 vaccine. This table comes from immunoSEQ multiplex PCR, and its TCRdb copy is limited to in-frame clones, with some not included. In the table there are 150,000 to 200,000 clones, about 91% of which are singletons. The V gene lost 2 bases and the J gene lost 3 bases, with 11 bases spanning the gap. CDR1 and CDR2 from the germline V gene are SGHVS and FQNEAQ. The length of the CDR3 is 15 residues. The TCR comes from an adult in good health. This sequence joins TRBV7-8 and TRBJ2-1; D is perhaps TRBD1 (5 bases). This specimen was peripheral blood, taken on day 0 of AZD1222 vaccination. CDR3 nucleotides: TGTGCCAGCAGCTTAACCAGGGTCGGCTACAATGAGCAGTTCTTC. Amino acid sequence: CASSLTRVGYNEQFF.